The rows below give T cell receptor beta chains drawn from one sample of a study of T-cell memory formation after mild COVID-19. One entry per CDR3 protein results from TCRdb running MiXCR on the 5' RACE reads. Among around 45,000 distinct CDR3 sequences listed, roughly 9% were seen once. The sample was PBMCs or a T cell subset sorted from them (not recorded which). All receptors come from an adult woman who had mild COVID-19 (a few samples of this study predate the infection). Cell type and time point are not known. CDR3s include the opening cysteine and the closing phenylalanine or tryptophan. D genes are given only for firm matches. Size is omitted from some rows. Given values are once, few, many or a class for expanded clones.

J gene,D gene,V gene,clone size,CDR3 protein,CDR3 DNA
TRBJ2-3,TRBD2,TRBV24-1,NA,CATSPGLAGAGTDTQYF,TGTGCCACCAGCCCGGGACTAGCGGGAGCGGGCACAGATACGCAGTATTTT
TRBJ2-5,NA,TRBV10-3,few,CAISQRDQETQYF,TGTGCCATCAGCCAACGGGACCAAGAGACCCAGTACTTC
TRBJ2-3,TRBD2,TRBV4-1,NA,CASSQGGTSGWDTQYF,TGCGCCAGCAGCCAAGGAGGGACTAGCGGTTGGGATACGCAGTATTTT
TRBJ2-3,NA,TRBV7-6,many,CASSLASTDTQYF,TGTGCCAGCAGCTTAGCCAGCACAGATACGCAGTATTTT
TRBJ2-1,TRBD2,TRBV9,NA,CASSGVAGHSYNEQFF,TGTGCCAGCAGCGGGGTAGCGGGACACTCCTACAATGAGCAGTTCTTC
TRBJ1-2,NA,TRBV5-6,NA,CASSLVSRDNYGYTF,TGTGCCAGCAGCTTGGTTAGCAGGGATAACTATGGCTACACCTTC
TRBJ1-2,NA,TRBV5-1,few,CASSLAARDGYTF,TGCGCCAGCAGCTTGGCTGCGAGGGATGGCTACACCTTC
TRBJ2-5,TRBD1,TRBV11-3,NA,CASSSRDRGRGETQYF,TGTGCCAGCAGCTCCCGGGACAGGGGGCGCGGGGAGACCCAGTACTTC
TRBJ2-1,TRBD2,TRBV3-1,many,CASSQVGGRSAREQFF,TGTGCCAGCAGCCAAGTAGGCGGGAGGTCTGCCCGTGAGCAGTTCTTC
TRBJ2-3,TRBD2,TRBV12-3/TRBV12-4,many,CASSDQALAGGSTDTQYF,TGTGCCAGCAGCGACCAGGCGCTAGCGGGGGGGAGCACAGATACGCAGTATTTT
TRBJ2-1,NA,TRBV2,NA,CASSARQGGSSYNEQFF,TGTGCCAGCAGTGCCCGACAGGGAGGTAGCTCCTACAATGAGCAGTTCTTC
TRBJ1-1,TRBD1,TRBV6-5,few,CASSYIGTGNTEAFF,TGTGCCAGCAGTTATATCGGGACAGGGAACACTGAAGCTTTCTTT
TRBJ1-3,NA,TRBV12-3/TRBV12-4,few,CASSFQSSGNTIYF,TGTGCCAGCAGTTTCCAATCCTCTGGAAACACCATATATTTT
TRBJ2-2,TRBD2,TRBV9,few,CASSAYSGGASGELFF,TGTGCCAGCAGCGCATATAGCGGGGGGGCGTCCGGGGAGCTGTTTTTT
TRBJ1-6,NA,TRBV7-9,many,CASSLDSPLHF,TGTGCCAGCAGCCTTGATTCACCCCTCCACTTT
TRBJ2-1,NA,TRBV5-1,NA,CASSPGAVGRLFF,TGCGCCAGCAGTCCGGGGGCGGTGGGACGGCTTTTCTTC
TRBJ1-2,TRBD1,TRBV24-1,few,CATSDPDRAYTF,TGTGCCACCAGTGACCCGGACAGGGCCTACACCTTC
TRBJ2-1,NA,TRBV12-3/TRBV12-4,few,CASSFGVDEQFF,TGTGCCAGCAGTTTTGGGGTGGATGAGCAGTTCTTC
TRBJ2-5,TRBD1,TRBV29-1,few,CSVRDRGFETQYF,TGCAGCGTACGGGACAGGGGTTTTGAGACCCAGTACTTC
TRBJ2-7,NA,TRBV6-5,NA,CASSYPGRPVNEQYF,TGTGCCAGCAGTTACCCGGGACGGCCAGTTAACGAGCAGTACTTC
TRBJ1-2,TRBD1,TRBV4-3,NA,CASSHLGQGYGYTF,TGCGCCAGCAGCCACCTGGGACAGGGATATGGCTACACCTTC
TRBJ2-1,NA,TRBV7-2,few,CASSLVGGANEQFF,TGTGCCAGCAGCTTAGTCGGGGGAGCCAATGAGCAGTTCTTC
TRBJ2-2,TRBD2,TRBV4-3,many,CASSQGFSGRNTGELFF,TGCGCCAGCAGCCAAGGCTTTAGCGGGAGGAACACCGGGGAGCTGTTTTTT
TRBJ2-5,NA,TRBV20-1,NA,CSASSPRGLATQYF,TGCAGTGCTAGTAGTCCAAGGGGTTTGGCGACCCAGTACTTC
TRBJ2-3,NA,TRBV5-1,many,CASSFGGKTSTDTQYF,TGCGCCAGCAGCTTCGGCGGCAAAACTAGCACAGATACGCAGTATTTT
TRBJ1-2,NA,TRBV6-1,many,CASSEATVGGYTF,TGTGCCAGCAGTGAAGCGACGGTGGGGGGCTACACCTTC
TRBJ2-7,TRBD2,TRBV11-1,few,CASSFKAGVIYEQYF,TGTGCCAGCAGCTTCAAAGCGGGAGTTATCTACGAGCAGTACTTC
TRBJ1-1,NA,TRBV12-3/TRBV12-4,few,CASSSGARGTEAFF,TGTGCCAGCAGTTCCGGGGCCCGGGGGACTGAAGCTTTCTTT
TRBJ2-1,TRBD2,TRBV20-1,many,CSALRLAGGPNEQFF,TGCAGTGCTCTTAGACTAGCGGGAGGGCCAAATGAGCAGTTCTTC
TRBJ2-4,TRBD1,TRBV12-3/TRBV12-4,many,CASSSRTGDLAKNIQYF,TGTGCCAGCAGTTCCCGGACAGGGGACCTAGCCAAAAACATTCAGTACTTC
TRBJ2-3,NA,TRBV9,many,CASSVGSQGGTDTQYF,TGTGCCAGCAGCGTAGGTTCTCAGGGTGGCACAGATACGCAGTATTTT
TRBJ1-3,TRBD1,TRBV7-9,few,CASSSTDGTASGNTIYF,TGTGCCAGCAGCTCAACGGACGGGACAGCCTCTGGAAACACCATATATTTT
TRBJ1-2,NA,TRBV7-9,NA,CASSLPGQRYYGYTF,TGTGCCAGCAGCCTCCCAGGACAGAGATACTATGGCTACACCTTC
TRBJ1-1,NA,TRBV18,NA,CASSQLDSPENTEAFF,TGTGCCAGCTCACAACTCGACAGTCCAGAGAACACTGAAGCTTTCTTT
TRBJ2-1,NA,TRBV2,NA,CASSKEGRRDEQFF,TGTGCCAGCAGTAAAGAGGGACGTAGGGATGAGCAGTTCTTC
TRBJ2-7,NA,TRBV24-1,NA,CATSDARSGTSPYEQYF,TGTGCCACCAGTGATGCCAGAAGTGGGACTTCCCCCTACGAGCAGTACTTC
TRBJ1-1,NA,TRBV5-6,few,CASSLYYVHTEAFF,TGTGCCAGCAGCTTATATTACGTACACACTGAAGCTTTCTTT
TRBJ2-5,NA,TRBV29-1,many,CSVDSYTTALMERETQYF,TGCAGCGTTGACTCCTACACAACGGCCCTAATGGAGAGAGAGACCCAGTACTTC
TRBJ2-5,TRBD1,TRBV2,few,CASSGQGQETQYF,TGTGCCAGCTCTGGACAGGGACAAGAGACCCAGTACTTC
TRBJ2-3,NA,TRBV3-1,few,CASSQDPPGSGADTQYF,TGTGCCAGCAGCCAAGATCCCCCGGGTTCGGGCGCAGATACGCAGTATTTT
TRBJ2-7,TRBD1,TRBV27,few,CASSPDRDRALYEQYF,TGTGCCAGCAGTCCGGACCGGGACAGGGCCCTCTACGAGCAGTACTTC
TRBJ1-1,NA,TRBV7-9,few,CASSSLIRERPGHWNTEAFF,TGTGCCAGCAGCTCTCTTATTCGGGAAAGACCGGGACACTGGAACACTGAAGCTTTCTTT
TRBJ2-3,NA,TRBV12-3/TRBV12-4,many,CASSPRGAGAVWVQYF,TGTGCCAGCAGTCCCCGGGGGGCCGGCGCGGTGTGGGTACAGTATTTT
TRBJ1-1,NA,TRBV7-9,NA,CASSLGGSDNTEAFF,TGTGCCAGCAGCTTAGGAGGGAGCGATAACACTGAAGCTTTCTTT
TRBJ1-5,NA,TRBV6-2/TRBV6-3,NA,CASSYSPGVRSQPQHF,TGTGCCAGCAGTTACTCTCCAGGGGTCCGAAGTCAGCCCCAGCATTTT
TRBJ2-3,TRBD2,TRBV5-1,NA,CASGRGGSTDTQYF,TGCGCCAGCGGCCGGGGGGGTAGCACAGATACGCAGTATTTT
TRBJ2-6,NA,TRBV6-5,few,CASSYVGDGGANVLTF,TGTGCCAGCAGTTACGTAGGGGATGGTGGGGCCAACGTCCTGACTTTC
TRBJ2-3,NA,TRBV6-1,NA,CATWGTDTQYF,TGTGCCACGTGGGGCACAGATACGCAGTATTTT
TRBJ2-4,NA,TRBV20-1,NA,CSARDRWNGDIQYF,TGCAGTGCTAGAGATCGATGGAATGGAGACATTCAGTACTTC
TRBJ2-3,NA,TRBV6-5,many,CASTRAGADTQYF,TGTGCCAGCACTCGAGCAGGGGCAGATACGCAGTATTTT
TRBJ1-2,TRBD1,TRBV30,NA,CAWSRGQGRYTF,TGTGCCTGGAGTCGCGGACAGGGAAGATACACCTTC
TRBJ2-1,NA,TRBV9,many,CASSLSPGSNEQFF,TGTGCCAGCAGCCTAAGCCCGGGGAGCAATGAGCAGTTCTTC
TRBJ2-1,TRBD1,TRBV7-2,NA,CASRHFPGQGSNEQFF,TGTGCCAGCAGACACTTCCCGGGACAGGGTTCCAATGAGCAGTTCTTC